These T cell receptor beta chains were read from a single sample in a study of T cells in Graves' hyperthyroidism and ophthalmopathy. TCRdb analysed the multiplex PCR reads with MiXCR anew, one entry per CDR3 protein. The sample has around 180,000 distinct CDR3 sequences, about 15% seen once; the top ten hold 29%. The sample comprised blood. Receptors originate from a woman between 45 and 65 years old with Graves' hyperthyroidism. CDR3s include the opening cysteine and the closing phenylalanine or tryptophan.

J gene	V gene	CDR3 protein
TRBJ2-1	TRBV7-2	CASSLDTDEQFF
TRBJ2-1	TRBV12-3/TRBV12-4	CASSLPSWGNEQFF
TRBJ2-1	TRBV7-2	CASSFISSYNEQFF
TRBJ2-1	TRBV6-6	CASSYRSEQFF
TRBJ1-3	TRBV27	CASSTRRGNTIYF
TRBJ1-1	TRBV10-1	CASSEGGMNTEAFF
TRBJ1-2	TRBV15	CATSRDPGYGYTF
TRBJ2-2	TRBV7-6	CASSLGHADNTGELFF
TRBJ2-1	TRBV12-3/TRBV12-4	CASSAYNEQFF
TRBJ1-5	TRBV6-2/TRBV6-3	CASSYRRGQSNQPQHF
TRBJ2-7	TRBV7-9	CASSRQGNEQYF
TRBJ2-1	TRBV27	CASSGLKYNEQFF
TRBJ1-1	TRBV6-4	CASSDSLKRVMDTEAFF
TRBJ2-3	TRBV6-2/TRBV6-3	CASRVEHLRDTQYF
TRBJ1-5	TRBV11-2	CASSSDRAQPQHF
TRBJ2-3	TRBV19	CASSILAGTTDTQYF
TRBJ2-7	TRBV20-1	CSARDAKDTYEQYF
TRBJ1-1	TRBV13	CASSFTSGWGMNTEAFF
TRBJ2-1	TRBV7-8	CASSLGMLAGDYNEQFF
TRBJ2-2	TRBV7-7	CASTPGRDSTGELFF
TRBJ2-3	TRBV3-1	CASSQGGQGTDTQYF
TRBJ1-1	TRBV4-1	CASSHRPQGAMNTEAFF
TRBJ1-6	TRBV11-2	CASSLGERSPLHF
TRBJ2-3	TRBV9	CASTTGLAVDTQYF
TRBJ2-1	TRBV9	CASSVPTSGGAGEQFF
TRBJ2-5	TRBV9	CASSVEGQGTRETQYF